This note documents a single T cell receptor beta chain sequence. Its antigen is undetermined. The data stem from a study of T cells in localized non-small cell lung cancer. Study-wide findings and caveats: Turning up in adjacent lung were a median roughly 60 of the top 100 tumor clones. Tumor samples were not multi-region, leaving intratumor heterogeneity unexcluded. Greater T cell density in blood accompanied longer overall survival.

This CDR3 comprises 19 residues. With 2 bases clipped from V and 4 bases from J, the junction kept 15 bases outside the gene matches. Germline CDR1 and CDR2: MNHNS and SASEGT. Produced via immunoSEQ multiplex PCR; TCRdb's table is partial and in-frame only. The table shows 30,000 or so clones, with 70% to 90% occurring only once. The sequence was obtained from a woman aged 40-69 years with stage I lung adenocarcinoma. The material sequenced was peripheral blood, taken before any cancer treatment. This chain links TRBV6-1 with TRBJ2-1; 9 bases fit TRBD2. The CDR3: CASSEIINLPSGTYNEQFF. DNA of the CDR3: TGTGCCAGCAGTGAAATAATTAATCTTCCTAGCGGGACTTACAATGAGCAGTTCTTC.